This entry is about one T cell receptor (beta chain). What it binds is unknown. TCRdb's copy holds only in-frame clones and misses some; the assay was immunoSEQ multiplex PCR. Counted here are over 100,000 clones, roughly nine tenths occurring once; the ten biggest clones make up 0.95% to 1.5%. This sample is drawn from a study of cytomegalovirus exposure and HLA in healthy donors. Study-level results: Whilst most TCR sequences proved rare, a subset of public TCRs occurred across many donors. Overall, about 160 TCR beta chains were annotated as cytomegalovirus-associated.

Trimming at V came to 7 bases and at J to 5 bases, leaving 10 bases not matched to a gene. This CDR3 is 15 amino acids long. CDR1 is SNHLY, CDR2 FYNNEI, per germline. The sample consisted of PBMCs. The TCR originated in a woman between 18 and 30 years old in good health and CMV-seronegative. The V gene is TRBV2, the J gene TRBJ2-5; 10 bases align to TRBD2. The CDR3 DNA sequence: TGTGCCAGCACTACAGCGGGGGGGATTAGCGAGACCCAGTACTTC. This gives the protein CASTTAGGISETQYF.